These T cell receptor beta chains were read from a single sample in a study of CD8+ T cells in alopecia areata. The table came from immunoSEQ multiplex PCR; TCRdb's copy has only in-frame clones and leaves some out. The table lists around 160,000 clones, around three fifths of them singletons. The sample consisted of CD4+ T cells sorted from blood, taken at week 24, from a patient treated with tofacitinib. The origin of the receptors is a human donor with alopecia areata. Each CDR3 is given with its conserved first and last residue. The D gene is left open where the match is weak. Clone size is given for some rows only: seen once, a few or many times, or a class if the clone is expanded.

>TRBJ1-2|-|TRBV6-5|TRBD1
CASSQGQGFFGYTF
TGTGCCAGCAGTCAGGGACAGGGGTTTTTTGGCTACACCTTC
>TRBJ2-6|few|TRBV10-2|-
CASSPSRVIGANVLTF
TGCGCCAGCAGCCCAAGCCGGGTTATCGGGGCCAACGTCCTGACTTTC
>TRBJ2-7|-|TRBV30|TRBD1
CAWSVGRGNEQYF
TGTGCCTGGAGTGTAGGCAGGGGGAACGAGCAGTACTTC
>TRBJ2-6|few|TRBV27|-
CASSHVAPLSGANVLTF
TGTGCCAGCAGCCACGTAGCCCCTCTCTCTGGGGCCAACGTCCTGACTTTC
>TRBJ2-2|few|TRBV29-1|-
CSVWGIANTGELFF
TGCAGCGTCTGGGGGATCGCGAACACCGGGGAGCTGTTTTTT
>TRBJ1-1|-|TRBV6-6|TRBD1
CASSQDRANTEAFF
TGTGCCAGCAGCCAGGACAGGGCGAACACTGAAGCTTTCTTT
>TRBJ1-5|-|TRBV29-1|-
CSEGSGRLFQPQHF
TGCAGCGAGGGGTCAGGGAGGCTTTTTCAGCCCCAGCATTTT
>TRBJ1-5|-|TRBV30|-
CAWSPTPTRQPQHF
TGTGCCTGGAGTCCAACCCCGACCCGTCAGCCCCAGCATTTT
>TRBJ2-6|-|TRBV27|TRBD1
CASRWDSRANVLTF
TGTGCCAGCAGGTGGGACAGCCGGGCCAACGTCCTGACTTTC
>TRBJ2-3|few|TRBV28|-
CASSPGTGLTDTQYF
TGTGCCAGCAGTCCCGGGACGGGACTCACAGATACGCAGTATTTT
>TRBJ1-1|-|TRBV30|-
CAWSVTNTNTEAFF
TGTGCCTGGAGTGTAACCAACACGAACACTGAAGCTTTCTTT
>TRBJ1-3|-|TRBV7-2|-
CASSDRRAGNTIYF
TGTGCCAGCAGCGATAGGAGAGCCGGAAACACCATATATTTT
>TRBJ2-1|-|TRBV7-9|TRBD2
CASSPGGANEQFF
TGTGCCAGCAGCCCCGGGGGGGCGAATGAGCAGTTCTTC
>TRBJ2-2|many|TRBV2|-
CASRERLTGELFF
TGTGCCAGCAGAGAGAGACTCACCGGGGAGCTGTTTTTT
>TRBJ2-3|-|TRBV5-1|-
CASSLTRATSTDTQYF
TGCGCCAGCAGCTTGACACGAGCGACCAGCACAGATACGCAGTATTTT
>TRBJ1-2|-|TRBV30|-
CAWSRRGKNYGYTF
TGTGCCTGGAGCAGGCGGGGTAAGAACTATGGCTACACCTTC
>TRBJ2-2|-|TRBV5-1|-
CASSRDTGELFF
TGCGCCAGCAGCCGGGACACCGGGGAGCTGTTTTTT
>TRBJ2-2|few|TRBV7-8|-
CASSVAVTGELFF
TGTGCCAGCAGCGTAGCCGTAACCGGGGAGCTGTTTTTT
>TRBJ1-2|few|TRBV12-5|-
CASGLGQPYGYTF
TGTGCTAGTGGCTTGGGACAACCTTATGGCTACACCTTC
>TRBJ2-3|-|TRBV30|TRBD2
CAWVGLSLTDTQYF
TGTGCCTGGGTGGGACTAAGCCTAACAGATACGCAGTATTTT
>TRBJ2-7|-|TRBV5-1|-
CASSLVVGGNYEQYF
TGCGCCAGCAGCTTGGTTGTGGGGGGCAACTACGAGCAGTACTTC
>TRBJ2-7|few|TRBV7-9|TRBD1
CASSPDRFTYEQYF
TGTGCCAGCAGCCCGGACAGGTTTACCTACGAGCAGTACTTC
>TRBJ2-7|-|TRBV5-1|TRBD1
CASSSWDRSYEQYF
TGCGCCAGCAGCTCGTGGGACAGGAGTTACGAGCAGTACTTC
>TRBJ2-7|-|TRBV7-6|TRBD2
CASTTRGGTYEQYF
TGTGCCAGCACCACCCGCGGGGGGACCTACGAGCAGTACTTC
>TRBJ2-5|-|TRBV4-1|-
CASSQSGTQETQYF
TGCGCCAGCAGCCAATCCGGGACCCAAGAGACCCAGTACTTC
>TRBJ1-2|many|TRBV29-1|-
CSVEGGTPGGSYGYTF
TGCAGCGTTGAGGGGGGAACCCCGGGTGGTAGCTATGGCTACACCTTC
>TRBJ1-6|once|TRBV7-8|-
CASSLLGSPLHF
TGTGCCAGCAGCTTACTTGGTTCACCCCTCCACTTT
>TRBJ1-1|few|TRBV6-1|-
CASSEMGNTEAFF
TGTGCCAGCAGTGAAATGGGGAACACTGAAGCTTTCTTT
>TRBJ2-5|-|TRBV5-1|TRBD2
CASSLAAGGSETQYF
TGCGCCAGCAGCTTGGCAGCGGGGGGATCAGAGACCCAGTACTTC
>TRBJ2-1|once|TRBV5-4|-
CASSNIPDNEQFF
TGTGCCAGCAGCAACATACCTGACAATGAGCAGTTCTTC
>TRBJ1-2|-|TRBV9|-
CASSVEVGFHGYTF
TGTGCCAGCAGCGTAGAAGTCGGGTTTCATGGCTACACCTTC
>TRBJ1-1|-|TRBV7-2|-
CASSLRGITEAFF
TGTGCCAGCAGCTTACGGGGGATCACTGAAGCTTTCTTT
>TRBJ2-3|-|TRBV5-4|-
CASSLASGPDTQYF
TGTGCCAGCAGCTTGGCCAGCGGGCCGGATACGCAGTATTTT
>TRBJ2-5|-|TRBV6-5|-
CASSQGETQYF
TGTGCCAGCAGTCAGGGCGAGACCCAGTACTTC
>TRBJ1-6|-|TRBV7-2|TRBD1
CASSGRQGAYNSPLHF
TGTGCCAGCAGCGGCCGACAGGGCGCCTATAATTCACCCCTCCACTTT
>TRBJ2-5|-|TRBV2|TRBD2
CASSEFGFGGGVQETQYF
TGTGCCAGCAGTGAATTTGGATTTGGCGGGGGGGTCCAAGAGACCCAGTACTTC
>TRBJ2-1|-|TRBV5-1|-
CASSLGGEIYNEQFF
TGCGCCAGCAGCTTGGGGGGAGAGATTTACAATGAGCAGTTCTTC
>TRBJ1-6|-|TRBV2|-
CASSERQHNSPLHF
TGTGCCAGCAGTGAGCGACAGCATAATTCACCCCTCCACTTT
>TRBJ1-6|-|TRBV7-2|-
CASSFRGYNSPLHF
TGTGCCAGCAGCTTTCGAGGGTACAATTCACCCCTCCACTTT
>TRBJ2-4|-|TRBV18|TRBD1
CASSPQGVWAKNIQYF
TGTGCCAGCTCACCCCAGGGGGTCTGGGCCAAAAACATTCAGTACTTC
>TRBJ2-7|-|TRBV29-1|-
CSVTTGTTLSYEQYF
TGCAGCGTTACCACAGGGACAACCCTCTCCTACGAGCAGTACTTC
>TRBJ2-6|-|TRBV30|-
CAWSGWSPSSGANVLTF
TGTGCCTGGAGTGGTTGGTCCCCGAGCTCTGGGGCCAACGTCCTGACTTTC
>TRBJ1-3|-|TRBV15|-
CATSRDPGGGNTIYF
TGTGCCACCAGCAGAGATCCCGGAGGCGGAAACACCATATATTTT
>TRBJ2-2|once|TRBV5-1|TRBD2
CASSSRPLGLAGSVGELFF
TGCGCCAGCAGCTCGCGACCTCTTGGACTAGCGGGTTCGGTCGGGGAGCTGTTTTTT
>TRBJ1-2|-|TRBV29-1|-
CSVAGPESGYTF
TGCAGCGTTGCAGGTCCGGAAAGTGGCTACACCTTC
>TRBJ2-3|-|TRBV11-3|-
CASSLEPTENTQYF
TGTGCCAGCAGCTTAGAGCCGACAGAGAATACGCAGTATTTT
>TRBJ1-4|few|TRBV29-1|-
CSVEDPGEKLFF
TGCAGCGTTGAAGATCCCGGTGAAAAACTGTTTTTT
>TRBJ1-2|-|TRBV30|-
CAWIGIRVPRYGYTF
TGTGCCTGGATCGGGATACGGGTCCCGCGGTATGGCTACACCTTC
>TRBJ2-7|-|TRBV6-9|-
CASRSVQYLGYEQYF
TGTGCCAGCAGATCTGTACAGTACCTCGGGTACGAGCAGTACTTC
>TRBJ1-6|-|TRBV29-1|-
CSPNRPRQVDSPLHF
TGCAGCCCCAACCGGCCCCGACAGGTGGATTCACCCCTCCACTTT
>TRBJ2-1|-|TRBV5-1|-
CASSSRVVNEQFF
TGCGCCAGCAGCTCCAGGGTTGTAAATGAGCAGTTCTTC
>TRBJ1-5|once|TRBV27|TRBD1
CASSLKGQGNQPQHF
TGTGCCAGCAGTTTAAAGGGACAGGGGAATCAGCCCCAGCATTTT
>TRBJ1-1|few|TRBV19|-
CASSIDPVTPNTEAFF
TGTGCCAGTAGTATCGATCCTGTGACGCCGAACACTGAAGCTTTCTTT
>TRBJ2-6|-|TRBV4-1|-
CASSQDAAVPSSGANVLTF
TGCGCCAGCAGCCAAGATGCGGCGGTCCCGAGCTCTGGGGCCAACGTCCTGACTTTC
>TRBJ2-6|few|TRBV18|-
CATTASGANVLTF
TGTGCCACAACGGCATCTGGGGCCAACGTCCTGACTTTC
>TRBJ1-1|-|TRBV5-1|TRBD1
CASKSGTDPLNTEAFF
TGCGCCAGCAAGTCCGGGACAGATCCCCTGAACACTGAAGCTTTCTTT
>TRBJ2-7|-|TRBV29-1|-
CSVDRGRGEQYF
TGCAGCGTTGATCGGGGGCGCGGCGAGCAGTACTTC